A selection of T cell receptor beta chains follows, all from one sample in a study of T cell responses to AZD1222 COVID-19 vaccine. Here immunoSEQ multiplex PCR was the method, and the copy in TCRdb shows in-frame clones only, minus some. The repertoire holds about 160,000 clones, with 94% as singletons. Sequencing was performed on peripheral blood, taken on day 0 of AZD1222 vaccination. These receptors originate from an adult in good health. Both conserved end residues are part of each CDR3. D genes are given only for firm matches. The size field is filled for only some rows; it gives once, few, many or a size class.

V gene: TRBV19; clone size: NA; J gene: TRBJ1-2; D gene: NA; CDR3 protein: CASSMGIVRASNYGYTF; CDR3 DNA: TGTGCCAGTAGTATGGGTATTGTGAGGGCCTCCAACTATGGCTACACCTTC
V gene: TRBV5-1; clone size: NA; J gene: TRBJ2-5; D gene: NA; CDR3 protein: CASRQGQETQYF; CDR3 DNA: TGCGCCAGCAGACAGGGCCAAGAGACCCAGTACTTC
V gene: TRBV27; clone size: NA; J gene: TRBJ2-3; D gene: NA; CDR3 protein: CASRLNRDPGIGTQYF; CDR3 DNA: TGTGCCAGCAGACTCAACAGGGACCCGGGGATAGGTACGCAGTATTTT
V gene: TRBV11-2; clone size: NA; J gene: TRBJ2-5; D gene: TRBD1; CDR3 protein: CASSPRLGQDRAEETQYF; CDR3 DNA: TGTGCCAGCAGCCCCCGCCTCGGGCAGGACAGGGCTGAAGAGACCCAGTACTTC
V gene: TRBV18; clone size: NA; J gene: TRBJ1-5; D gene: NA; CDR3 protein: CASSQGWGQPQHF; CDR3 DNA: TGTGCCAGCTCCCAGGGTTGGGGTCAGCCCCAGCATTTT
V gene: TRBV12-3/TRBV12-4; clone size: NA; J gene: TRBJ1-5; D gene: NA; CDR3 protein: CASSLESNQPQHF; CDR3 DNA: TGTGCCAGCAGTTTAGAAAGCAATCAGCCCCAGCATTTT
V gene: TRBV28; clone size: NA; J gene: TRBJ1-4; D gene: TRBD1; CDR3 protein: CASSLPRDREDEKLFF; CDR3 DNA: TGTGCCAGCAGTTTGCCCCGGGACAGGGAAGATGAAAAACTGTTTTTT
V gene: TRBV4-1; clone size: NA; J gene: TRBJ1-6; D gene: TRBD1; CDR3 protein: CASSQGPLRGPSPLHF; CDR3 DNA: TGCGCCAGCAGCCAAGGACCTCTCAGGGGGCCTTCACCCCTCCACTTT
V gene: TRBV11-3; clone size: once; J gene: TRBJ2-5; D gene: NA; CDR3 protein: CASSLDYQETQYF; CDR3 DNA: TGTGCCAGCAGCTTAGACTACCAAGAGACCCAGTACTTC
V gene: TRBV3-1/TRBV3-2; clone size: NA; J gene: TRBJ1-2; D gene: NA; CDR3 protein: CASSQVTAYGYTF; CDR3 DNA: TGTGCCAGCAGCCAAGTAACAGCCTATGGCTACACCTTC
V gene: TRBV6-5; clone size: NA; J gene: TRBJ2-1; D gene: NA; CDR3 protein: CASSYLPSEGYNEQFF; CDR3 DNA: TGTGCCAGCAGTTACCTCCCTTCTGAGGGCTACAATGAGCAGTTCTTC
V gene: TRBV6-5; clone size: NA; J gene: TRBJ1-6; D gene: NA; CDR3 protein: CASTPTVYNSPLHF; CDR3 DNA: TGTGCCAGCACCCCGACAGTCTATAATTCACCCCTCCACTTT
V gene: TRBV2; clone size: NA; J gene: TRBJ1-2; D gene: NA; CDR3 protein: CASSVRGDYGYTF; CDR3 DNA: TGTGCCAGCTCCGTCAGGGGAGACTATGGCTACACCTTC
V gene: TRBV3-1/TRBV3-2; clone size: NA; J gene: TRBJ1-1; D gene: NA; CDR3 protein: CASSPPGRSEAFF; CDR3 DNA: TGTGCCAGCAGCCCGCCCGGTCGGAGCGAAGCTTTCTTT
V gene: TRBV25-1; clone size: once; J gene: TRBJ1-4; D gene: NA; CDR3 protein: CASSPPRQWAPYNEKLFF; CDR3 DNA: TGTGCCAGCAGCCCCCCCCGACAGTGGGCCCCTTATAATGAAAAACTGTTTTTT
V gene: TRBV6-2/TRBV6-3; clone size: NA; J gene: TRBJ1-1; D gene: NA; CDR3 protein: CASSYRIPGNTEAFF; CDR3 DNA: TGTGCCAGCAGTTACCGTATCCCGGGGAACACTGAAGCTTTCTTT
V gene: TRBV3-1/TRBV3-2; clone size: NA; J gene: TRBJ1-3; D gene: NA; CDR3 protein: CASSQEQTVGNTIYF; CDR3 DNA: TGTGCCAGCAGCCAAGAACAGACAGTAGGAAACACCATATATTTT
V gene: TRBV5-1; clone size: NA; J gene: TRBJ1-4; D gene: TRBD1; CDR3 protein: CASSAFTGVNEKLFF; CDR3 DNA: TGCGCCAGCAGCGCATTCACAGGGGTTAACGAAAAACTGTTTTTT
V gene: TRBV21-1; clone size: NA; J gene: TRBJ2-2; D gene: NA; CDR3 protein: CASSNKRYVTGIWETGELFF; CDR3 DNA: TGTGCCAGCAGCAACAAGAGGTACGTTACAGGGATATGGGAGACCGGGGAGCTGTTTTTT
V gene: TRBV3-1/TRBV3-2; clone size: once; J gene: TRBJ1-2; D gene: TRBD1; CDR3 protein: CASRRQGAIHGYTF; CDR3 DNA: TGTGCCAGCAGGAGACAGGGGGCGATCCATGGCTACACCTTC
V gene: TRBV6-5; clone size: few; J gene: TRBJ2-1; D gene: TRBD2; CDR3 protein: CASSYWVAGRINEQFF; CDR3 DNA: TGTGCCAGCAGTTATTGGGTAGCGGGACGGATTAATGAGCAGTTCTTC
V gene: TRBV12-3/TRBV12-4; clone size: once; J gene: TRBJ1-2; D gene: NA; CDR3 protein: CASSPDTYGYTF; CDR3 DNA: TGTGCCAGCAGTCCGGACACTTATGGCTACACCTTC
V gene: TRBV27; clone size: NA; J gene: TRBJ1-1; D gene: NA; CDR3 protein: CASSLEAEAFF; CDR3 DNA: TGTGCCAGCAGTTTGGAGGCTGAAGCTTTCTTT
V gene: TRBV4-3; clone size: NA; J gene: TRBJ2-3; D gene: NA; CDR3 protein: CASSQRIGIGDTQYF; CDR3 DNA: TGCGCCAGCAGCCAAAGGATAGGCATTGGAGATACGCAGTATTTT
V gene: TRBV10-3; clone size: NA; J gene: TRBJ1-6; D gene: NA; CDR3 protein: CAISERETGSPLHF; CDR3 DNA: TGTGCCATCAGTGAGAGGGAAACCGGTTCACCCCTCCACTTT
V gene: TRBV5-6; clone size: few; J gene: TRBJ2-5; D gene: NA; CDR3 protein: CASSSRSSGETQYF; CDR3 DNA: TGTGCCAGCAGCTCTCGTTCCAGTGGGGAGACCCAGTACTTC
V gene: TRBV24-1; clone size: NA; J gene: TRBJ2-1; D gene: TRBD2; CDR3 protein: CATSDFGSSGINEQFF; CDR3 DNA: TGTGCCACCAGTGATTTCGGTTCTAGCGGGATCAATGAGCAGTTCTTC
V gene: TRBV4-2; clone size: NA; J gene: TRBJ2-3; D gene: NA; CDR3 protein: CASSQGGTQYF; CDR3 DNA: TGTGCCAGCAGCCAGGGGGGTACGCAGTATTTT
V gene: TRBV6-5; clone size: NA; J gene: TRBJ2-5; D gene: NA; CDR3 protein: CASQGASGMETQYF; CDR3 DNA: TGTGCCAGCCAGGGGGCTAGCGGGATGGAGACCCAGTACTTC
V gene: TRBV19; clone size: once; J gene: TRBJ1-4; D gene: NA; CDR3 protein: CASSIGHATNEKLFF; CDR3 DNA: TGTGCCAGTAGTATAGGGCATGCAACTAATGAAAAACTGTTTTTT
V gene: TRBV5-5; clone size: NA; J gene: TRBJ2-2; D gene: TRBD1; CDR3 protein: CASSLEGAANTGELFF; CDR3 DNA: TGTGCCAGCAGCTTGGAGGGGGCAGCGAACACCGGGGAGCTGTTTTTT
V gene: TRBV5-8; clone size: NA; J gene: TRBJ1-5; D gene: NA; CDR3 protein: CASSARPNQPQHF; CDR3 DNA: TGTGCCAGCAGCGCGCGCCCGAATCAGCCCCAGCATTTT
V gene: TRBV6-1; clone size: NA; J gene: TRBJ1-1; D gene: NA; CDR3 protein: CASSEIRANTEAFF; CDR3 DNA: TGTGCCAGCAGTGAGATCCGGGCGAACACTGAAGCTTTCTTT
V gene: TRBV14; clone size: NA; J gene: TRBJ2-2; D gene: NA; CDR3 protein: CASSQETVPGELFF; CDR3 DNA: TGTGCCAGCAGCCAAGAGACTGTCCCCGGGGAGCTGTTTTTT
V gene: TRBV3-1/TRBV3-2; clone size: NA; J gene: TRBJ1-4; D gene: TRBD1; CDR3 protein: CASSQQGAREKLFF; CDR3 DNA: TGTGCCAGCAGCCAACAGGGGGCGAGGGAAAAACTGTTTTTT
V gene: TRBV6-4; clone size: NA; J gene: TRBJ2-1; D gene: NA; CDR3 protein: CASSDSARDTYNEQFF; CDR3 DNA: TGTGCCAGCAGTGACTCGGCCAGGGACACCTACAATGAGCAGTTCTTC
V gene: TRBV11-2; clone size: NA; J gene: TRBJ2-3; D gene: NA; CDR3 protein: CASSLIARIADTQYF; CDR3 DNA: TGTGCCAGCAGCTTAATAGCGAGGATAGCAGATACGCAGTATTTT
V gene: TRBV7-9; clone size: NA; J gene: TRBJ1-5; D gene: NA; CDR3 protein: CASSFGGLGQPQHF; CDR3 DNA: TGTGCCAGCAGCTTTGGGGGGCTCGGTCAGCCCCAGCATTTT
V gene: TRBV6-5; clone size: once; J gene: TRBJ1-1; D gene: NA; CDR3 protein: CASSYSTWQEAFF; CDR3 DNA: TGTGCCAGCAGTTACTCGACCTGGCAGGAAGCTTTCTTT
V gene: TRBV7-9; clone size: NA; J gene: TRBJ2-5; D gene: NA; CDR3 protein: CASRQLGQETQYF; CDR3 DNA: TGTGCCAGCAGACAGCTAGGCCAAGAGACCCAGTACTTC
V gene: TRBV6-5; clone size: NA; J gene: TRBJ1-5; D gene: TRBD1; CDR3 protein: CASRLTGEGQPQHF; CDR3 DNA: TGTGCCAGCAGACTAACAGGGGAGGGTCAGCCCCAGCATTTT
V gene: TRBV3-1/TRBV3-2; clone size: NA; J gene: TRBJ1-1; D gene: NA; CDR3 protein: CASSQLSTGYTEAFF; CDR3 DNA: TGTGCCAGCAGCCAACTGAGTACAGGGTACACTGAAGCTTTCTTT
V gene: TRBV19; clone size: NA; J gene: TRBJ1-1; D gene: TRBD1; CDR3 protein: CASSPGATGGKAFF; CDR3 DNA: TGTGCCAGTAGTCCGGGGGCAACAGGGGGGAAAGCTTTCTTT
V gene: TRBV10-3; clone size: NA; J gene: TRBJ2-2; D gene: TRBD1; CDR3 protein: CAISEWTGGWTGELFF; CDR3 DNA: TGTGCCATCAGTGAATGGACAGGGGGCTGGACCGGGGAGCTGTTTTTT
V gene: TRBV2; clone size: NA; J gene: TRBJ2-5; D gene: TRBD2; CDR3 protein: CASSEGREWGQYF; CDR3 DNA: TGTGCCAGCAGTGAAGGGCGGGAGTGGGGCCAGTACTTC
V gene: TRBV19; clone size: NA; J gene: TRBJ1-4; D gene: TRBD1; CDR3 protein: CASSLSLRQGVDEKLFF; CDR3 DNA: TGTGCCAGTAGTCTTTCCCTTCGACAGGGAGTGGATGAAAAACTGTTTTTT
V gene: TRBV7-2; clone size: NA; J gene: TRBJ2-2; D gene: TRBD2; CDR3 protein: CASSAWTSAGGELFF; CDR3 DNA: TGTGCCAGCAGCGCTTGGACTAGCGCGGGCGGGGAGCTGTTTTTT
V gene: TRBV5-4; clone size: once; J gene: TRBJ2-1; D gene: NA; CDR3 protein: CASSSPMDGFYEQFF; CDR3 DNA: TGTGCCAGCAGCTCCCCAATGGACGGGTTCTACGAGCAGTTCTTC
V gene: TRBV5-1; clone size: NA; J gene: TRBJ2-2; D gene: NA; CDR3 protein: CASSLEWRVDTGELFF; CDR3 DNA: TGCGCCAGCAGCTTGGAGTGGCGGGTCGACACCGGGGAGCTGTTTTTT
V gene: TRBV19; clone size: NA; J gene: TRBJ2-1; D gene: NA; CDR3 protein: CASSQGGAHHNEQFF; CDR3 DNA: TGTGCCAGTAGTCAGGGGGGGGCCCATCACAATGAGCAGTTCTTC
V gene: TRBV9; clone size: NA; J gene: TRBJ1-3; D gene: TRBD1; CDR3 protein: CASSSGTGGSSGNTIYF; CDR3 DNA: TGTGCCAGCAGCTCCGGGACAGGGGGGTCTTCTGGAAACACCATATATTTT
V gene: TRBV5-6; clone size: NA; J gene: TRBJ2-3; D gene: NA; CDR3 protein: CASSLASGDTQYF; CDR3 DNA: TGTGCCAGCAGCTTGGCCTCGGGAGATACGCAGTATTTT
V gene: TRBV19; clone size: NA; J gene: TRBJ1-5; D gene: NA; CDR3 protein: CASSIWSNQPQHF; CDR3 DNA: TGTGCCAGTAGTATCTGGAGCAATCAGCCCCAGCATTTT
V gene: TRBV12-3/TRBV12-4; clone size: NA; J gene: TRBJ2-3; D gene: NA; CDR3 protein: CASSDRASQYF; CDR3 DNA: TGTGCCAGCAGCGACCGAGCATCGCAGTATTTT
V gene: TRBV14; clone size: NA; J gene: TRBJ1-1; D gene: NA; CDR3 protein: CASTRTLNTEAFF; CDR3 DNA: TGTGCCAGCACACGGACGTTGAACACTGAAGCTTTCTTT
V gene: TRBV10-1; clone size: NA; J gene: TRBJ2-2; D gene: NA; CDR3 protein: CASSQGRNTGELFF; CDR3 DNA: TGCGCCAGCAGCCAGGGGAGGAACACCGGGGAGCTGTTTTTT
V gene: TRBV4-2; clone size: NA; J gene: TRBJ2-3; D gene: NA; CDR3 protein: CASSQGRGATDTQYF; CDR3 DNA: TGTGCCAGCAGCCAAGGACGAGGGGCCACAGATACGCAGTATTTT
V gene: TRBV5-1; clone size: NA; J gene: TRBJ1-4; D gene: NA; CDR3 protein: CASRMGGGGLNEKLFF; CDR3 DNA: TGCGCCAGCAGGATGGGGGGCGGTGGACTTAATGAAAAACTGTTTTTT
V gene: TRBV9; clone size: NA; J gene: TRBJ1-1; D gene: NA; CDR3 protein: CASSEDRTTEAFF; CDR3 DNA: TGTGCCAGCAGCGAAGACAGGACGACTGAAGCTTTCTTT